These 24 T cell receptor beta chains came from one sample sequenced in a study of OX40 agonist ivuxolimab in advanced cancers. The protocol was immunoSEQ multiplex PCR, while the TCRdb copy is restricted to in-frame clones and leaves out a portion. The table has approximately 18,000 clones, less than 90% seen once. Sequencing was performed on CD4+ or CD8+ T cells sorted from blood, taken in a trial of the OX40 agonist ivuxolimab. These receptors originate from an adult with an advanced solid tumor such as melanoma, head and neck, liver or kidney cancer.

This clone was counted between two and nine times. The chain couples TRBV5-1 to TRBJ2-2; no clear D. V dropped 5 bases and J dropped 7 bases, with 9 bases sitting between them. CDR1 is SGHRS and CDR2 is YFSETQ in the germline V gene. The CDR3 is 12 amino acids. In nucleotides, the CDR3 is TGCGCCAGCAGTTTAAATGGCGGGGAGCTGTTTTTT. The encoded protein is CASSLNGGELFF.

The chain has TRBV5-1 and TRBJ1-6, with D unresolved. Trimming removed 4 bases at V and 5 bases at J, with 16 bases between. Germline CDR1 SGHRS, CDR2 YFSETQ. CDR3 size: 16 residues. The CDR3 nucleotides are TGCGCCAGCAGCCCCTTCTTAGACGGAAATAATTCACCCCTCCACTTT. Protein sequence: CASSPFLDGNNSPLHF.

V usage is TRBV5-5 and J usage is TRBJ2-5, with 10 bases identical to TRBD2. CDR1 and CDR2 from the germline V gene are SGHKS and YYEKEE (reference sequence). V gave up 4 bases and J gave up 7 bases; unmatched junction bases: 4. The CDR3 is 13 residues long. In DNA, the CDR3 is TGTGCCAGCAGCGCAGCGGGGGGGGCGACCCAGTACTTC. Translated, it gives CASSAAGGATQYF.

This clone is medium-sized within its sample. The chain couples TRBV6-9 to TRBJ2-1; 12 bases are shared with TRBD2. CDR1 and CDR2 from the germline V gene are MNHGY and SVAAGI. After removal of 2 bases from V and 10 bases from J, the junction contained 6 bases not matched to a gene. The length of the CDR3 is 15 residues. CDR3 region: CASSYGRLAGAEQFF. The CDR3 DNA reads TGTGCCAGCAGTTATGGGAGACTAGCGGGGGCGGAGCAGTTCTTC.

The chain couples TRBV11-2 to TRBJ1-1; unclear D gene. The CDR3 is made up of 12 amino acids. Germline CDR1 and CDR2: SGHAT and FQNNGV. V was shortened by 5 bases and J by 7 bases, with 11 bases between the two germline ends. In nucleotides, the CDR3 is TGTGCCAGCAGCAAGCAGACGGGTGAAGCTTTCTTT. Protein: CASSKQTGEAFF.

The chain has TRBV5-6 and TRBJ2-1; 9 bases align to TRBD1. The germline V gene encodes CDR1 SGHDT and CDR2 YYEEEE. The CDR3 runs to 13 residues. The V gene end was trimmed by 4 bases and the J gene end by 7 bases; junction bases not matched to a gene: 3. This CDR3 is CASSKDRGNEQFF. The CDR3 coding sequence is TGTGCCAGCAGCAAAGACAGGGGGAATGAGCAGTTCTTC.

The rearrangement uses TRBV7-3 and TRBJ2-3, with D tentatively TRBD2 (5 bases). V dropped 5 bases and J dropped 2 bases, with 11 bases sitting between them. The germline CDR1 and CDR2 sequences are SGHTA and FQGTGA. CDR3 length: 14 amino acids. The CDR3 loop reads CASSEKRSTDTQYF. CDR3 sequence (DNA): TGTGCCAGCAGCGAGAAGCGGTCCACAGATACGCAGTATTTT.

This chain connects TRBV27 to TRBJ1-1; D perhaps matches TRBD1 (5 bases). The CDR3 is made up of 17 amino acids. From germline, CDR1 is MNHEY and CDR2 SMNVEV (reference sequence). V shed 5 bases and J shed 6 bases, with 25 bases lying between them. The CDR3 DNA reads TGTGCCAGCAGTCACAATCCGGGACTGCCGAACGGGGCTGAAGCTTTCTTT. It specifies CASSHNPGLPNGAEAFF.

CDR3: CATSGGLGTEAFF. In DNA form, the CDR3 reads TGTGCCACCAGCGGGGGGCTGGGGACTGAAGCTTTCTTT. The chain couples TRBV15 to TRBJ1-1; TRBD1 is a possible D gene (6 bases). The CDR3 extends over 13 amino acids. The V end was cut by 5 bases, the J end by 5 bases, with 12 bases between. Germline loops: CDR1 LNHNV, CDR2 YYDKDF (reference sequence).

V usage is TRBV9 and J usage is TRBJ1-2; weak D call: TRBD1 (5 bases). Trimming took 0 bases from V and 4 from J, leaving 13 bases between them. This CDR3 comprises 15 residues. The germline V gene has CDR1 SGDLS and CDR2 YYNGEE. The CDR3 loop is CASSVEGLGIYGYTF. The CDR3 DNA sequence: TGTGCCAGCAGCGTAGAGGGGCTGGGCATCTATGGCTACACCTTC.

The CDR3 nucleotides are TGTGCCAGCAGCTTTCCGGACAGGGAATATGGCTACACCTTC. Protein sequence: CASSFPDREYGYTF. This sequence joins TRBV5-5 and TRBJ1-2; the match to TRBD1 covers 8 bases. Germline CDR1 reads SGHKS; CDR2 reads YYEKEE (reference sequence). The V and J ends lost 2 bases and 5 bases, in that order; junction bases with no gene match: 5. This CDR3 comprises 14 residues.

The chain employs TRBV9 and TRBJ2-3; possibly TRBD2 for D (6 bases). CDR3 length: 14 residues. The germline V gene encodes CDR1 SGDLS and CDR2 YYNGEE. The V gene lost 0 bases and the J gene lost 6 bases, with 11 bases spanning the gap. CDR3 sequence reads: CASSVDGRADTQYF. The CDR3 DNA sequence: TGTGCCAGCAGCGTAGACGGGAGAGCCGATACGCAGTATTTT.

The chain joins TRBV5-1 to TRBJ2-3, with 7 bases matching TRBD1. Trimming at V came to 9 bases and at J to 0 bases, leaving 7 bases not matched to a gene. This CDR3 contains 14 residues. Germline V CDR1 and CDR2: SGHRS, YFSETQ. CDR3 loop: CATGDSSSTDTQYF. CDR3 coding DNA: TGCGCCACCGGGGACAGCTCTAGCACAGATACGCAGTATTTT. Combining the CDR3 with reference TRBV5-1 and TRBJ2-3 gives the whole variable domain KAGVTQTPRYLIKTRGQQVTLSCSPISGHRSVSWYQQTPGQGLQFLFEYFSETQRNKGNFPGRFSGRQFSNSRSEMNVSTLELGDSALYLCATGDSSSTDTQYFGPGTRLTVL.

The chain recombines TRBV18 with TRBJ2-7; the match to TRBD1 covers 7 bases. CDR3 length: 14 residues. Germline V CDR1 and CDR2: KGHSH, LQKENI. The V gene end was trimmed by 3 bases and the J gene end by 5 bases; junction bases not matched to a gene: 7. The CDR3 DNA follows: TGTGCCAGCTCACCGCTCATAACAGGGGACGAGCAGTACTTC. This gives the protein CASSPLITGDEQYF. Supplemented by reference TRBV18 and TRBJ2-7, the full variable domain reads NAGVMQNPRHLVRRRGQEARLRCSPMKGHSHVYWYRQLPEEGLKFMVYLQKENIIDESGMPKERFSAEFPKEGPSILRIQQVVRGDSAAYFCASSPLITGDEQYFGPGTRLTVT.

This chain joins TRBV7-8 and TRBJ2-7; TRBD2 agrees at 8 bases. The V gene end was trimmed by 5 bases and the J gene end by 1 base; junction bases not matched to a gene: 4. This CDR3 has 14 residues. Germline CDR1 is SGHVS and CDR2 is FQNEAQ. The CDR3 spells CASSAGLVSYEQYF. The CDR3, as DNA: TGTGCCAGCAGCGCGGGACTAGTGTCCTACGAGCAGTACTTC.

V usage is TRBV5-6 and J usage is TRBJ2-1; no clear D gene. The CDR3 contains 15 residues. V lost 0 bases, J lost 4 bases, and 11 bases lay in between. Germline V CDR1 and CDR2: SGHDT, YYEEEE. The CDR3 is CASSLAGNGYNEQFF. CDR3 DNA sequence: TGTGCCAGCAGCTTGGCTGGTAATGGTTACAATGAGCAGTTCTTC.

The genes are TRBV7-3 and TRBJ2-1, with D tentatively TRBD1 or TRBD2 (5 bases each). Trimming shortened V by 3 bases and J by 2 bases, and 8 bases separated the two germline ends. Germline CDR1 and CDR2: SGHTA and FQGTGA. The CDR3 sequence is 14 residues long. CDR3: CASSLGEPYNEQFF. The CDR3 nucleotides read TGTGCCAGCAGCTTGGGGGAACCCTACAATGAGCAGTTCTTC.

The V gene is TRBV19, the J gene TRBJ1-6; a weak D match, TRBD1 (5 bases). The CDR3 has 16 residues. Trimming pared 3 bases from V and 10 bases from J, leaving 19 bases between. Germline-derived CDR1 and CDR2 are LNHDA and SQIVND (reference sequence). CDR3 in amino acids: CASSIQQDRQDSPLHF. Written as DNA, the CDR3 is TGTGCCAGTAGTATCCAACAGGACCGCCAAGACTCACCCCTCCACTTT.

The gene calls are TRBV25-1 and TRBJ2-3, with 15 bases identical to TRBD2. J gave up 4 bases and V 3 bases, and 8 bases lay outside the gene matches. This CDR3 has 18 residues. CDR1 and CDR2 (germline): MGHDK, SYGVNS. The CDR3 spells CASSDPGLAGGRADTQYF. CDR3 sequence (DNA): TGTGCCAGCAGTGATCCGGGACTAGCGGGGGGCAGGGCAGATACGCAGTATTTT.

The chain recombines TRBV6-5 with TRBJ2-5; a weak D match, TRBD1 (6 bases). CDR3 length equals 15 residues. From germline, CDR1 is MNHEY and CDR2 SVGAGI. V was cut by 0 bases and J by 0 bases, with 8 bases left in between. This chain's CDR3 is CASSYSGHHQETQYF. CDR3 nucleotide sequence: TGTGCCAGCAGTTACTCGGGACACCACCAAGAGACCCAGTACTTC.

This sequence joins TRBV2 and TRBJ2-6; D unresolved. Germline-derived CDR1 and CDR2 are SNHLY and FYNNEI. This CDR3 is 13 amino acids long. Trimming shortened V by 3 bases and J by 3 bases, and 3 bases separated the two germline ends. For the CDR3, the DNA is TGTGCCAGCAGTGATGTTGGGGCCAACGTCCTGACTTTC. The encoded protein is CASSDVGANVLTF.

The chain joins TRBV5-4 to TRBJ2-4; tentative D call: TRBD2 (6 bases). Germline-derived CDR1 and CDR2 are SGHNT and YYREEE (reference sequence). The V end lost 3 bases, the J end lost 9 bases, and 13 bases lay between the germline ends. The CDR3 covers 13 residues. The CDR3 loop is CASSSQEGFIQYF. The CDR3 DNA reads TGTGCCAGCAGCTCCCAGGAGGGGTTCATTCAGTACTTC.

The rearrangement links TRBV5-4 to TRBJ1-6; 8 nucleotides match TRBD1. This CDR3 has 16 residues. Trimming took 0 bases from V and 7 from J; bases not matched to a gene: 6. Germline V gives CDR1 SGHNT, CDR2 YYREEE (reference sequence). The DNA of the CDR3 is TGTGCCAGCAGCTTGGGGAGACAGGGGCGGAATTCACCCCTCCACTTT. Translating it yields CASSLGRQGRNSPLHF.

The chain couples TRBV4-1 to TRBJ2-5; D is unclear. This CDR3 comprises 14 residues. V was trimmed by 6 bases and J by 5 bases, leaving 16 bases between them. CDR1 and CDR2 (germline): MGHRA, YSYEKL. The CDR3 DNA follows: TGCGCCAGCAGTCTGGCCGGGTTCCCGGAGACCCAGTACTTC. Translation: CASSLAGFPETQYF.